These 4 T cell receptor beta chains were all obtained from the same sample, sequenced in a study of T-cell reconstitution after alpha-beta-depleted transplantation in children. Unique molecular identifiers were incorporated into the prepared TCRbeta library. MiXCR, run by TCRdb on the PCR reads, gives a single entry per CDR3 protein. The repertoire holds about 640,000 distinct CDR3 sequences, approximately 17% seen once, with about 1.1% in the top ten. The sample in question was PBMCs from the stem cell graft donor, obtained from the stem cell graft. Receptors originate from a human donor who donated a stem cell graft to a child with acute myeloid leukemia.

The chain joins TRBV10-2 to TRBJ1-1, with D perhaps TRBD1 (6 bases). The CDR3 loop spans 15 amino acids. In germline, CDR1 is WSHSY, CDR2 SAAADI. Deletions cut 5 bases from V and 1 base from J, with 14 bases between. As DNA, the CDR3 is TGCGCCAGCAGTCAGATCGGCAGGGGGAACACTGAAGCTTTCTTT. Amino acids: CASSQIGRGNTEAFF.

The chain recombines TRBV29-1 with TRBJ1-4; 7 nucleotides align to TRBD1. The V segment lost 2 bases and the J segment 8 bases; nucleotides outside the gene matches: 5. Germline CDR1 reads SQVTM; CDR2 reads ANQGSEA. The CDR3 totals 13 residues. Here the CDR3 reads CSVETGVGEKLFF. In DNA, the CDR3 is TGCAGCGTTGAAACAGGGGTGGGCGAAAAACTGTTTTTT.

This clonotype was detected ten times or more. V usage is TRBV20-1 and J usage is TRBJ1-5; the D gene is possibly TRBD1 (6 bases). CDR1 is DFQATT and CDR2 is SNEGSKA in the germline V gene (reference sequence). The length of the CDR3 is 14 residues. Trimming stripped 4 bases from V and 5 bases from J, with 15 bases between. DNA of the CDR3: TGCAGTGCTATACAGGGAGAATTTGATCAGCCCCAGCATTTT. Residues: CSAIQGEFDQPQHF.

The chain is built from TRBV27 and TRBJ1-2; D possibly corresponds to TRBD1 (5 bases). There are 12 residues in the CDR3. Germline values: CDR1 MNHEY, CDR2 SMNVEV (reference sequence). V dropped 6 bases and J dropped 7 bases, with 12 bases sitting between them. DNA for the CDR3: TGTGCCAGCAGGGTCAGGGAAGGTGGCTACACCTTC. Translation gives CASRVREGGYTF.